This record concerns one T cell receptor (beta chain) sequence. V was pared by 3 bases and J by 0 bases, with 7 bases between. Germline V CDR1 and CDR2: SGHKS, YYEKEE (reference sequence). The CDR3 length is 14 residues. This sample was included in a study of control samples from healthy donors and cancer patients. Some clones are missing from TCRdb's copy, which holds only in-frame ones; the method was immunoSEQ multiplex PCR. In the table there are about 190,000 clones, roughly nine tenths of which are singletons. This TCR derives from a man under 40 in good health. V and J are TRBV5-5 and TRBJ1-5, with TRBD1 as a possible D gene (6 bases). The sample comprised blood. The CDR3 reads CASSWTVSNQPQHF. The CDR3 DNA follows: TGTGCCAGCAGCTGGACAGTTAGCAATCAGCCCCAGCATTTT.